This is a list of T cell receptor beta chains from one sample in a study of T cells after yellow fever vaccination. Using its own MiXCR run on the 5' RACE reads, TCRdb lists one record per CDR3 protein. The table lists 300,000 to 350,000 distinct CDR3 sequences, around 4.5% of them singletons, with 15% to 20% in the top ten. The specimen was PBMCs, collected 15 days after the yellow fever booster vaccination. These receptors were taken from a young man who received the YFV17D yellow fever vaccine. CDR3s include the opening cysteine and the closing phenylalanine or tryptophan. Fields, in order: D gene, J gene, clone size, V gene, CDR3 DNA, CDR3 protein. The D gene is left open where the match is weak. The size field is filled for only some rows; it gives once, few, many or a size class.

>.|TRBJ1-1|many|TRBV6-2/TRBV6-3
TGTGCCAGCAGTTACGGGAGATCCGACAGCAGCCTAGAAGCTTTCTTT
CASSYGRSDSSLEAFF
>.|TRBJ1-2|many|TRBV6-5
TGTGCCAGCAGACCGGGCCCATCGGCCTATGGCTACACCTTC
CASRPGPSAYGYTF
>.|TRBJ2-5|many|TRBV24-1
TGTGCCACCAGTGAGGGCGGGACAAAAGAGACCCAGTACTTC
CATSEGGTKETQYF
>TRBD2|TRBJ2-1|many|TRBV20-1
TGCAGTGCTAGAGATCCGCGGGGGAGCTCCTACAATGAGCAGTTCTTC
CSARDPRGSSYNEQFF
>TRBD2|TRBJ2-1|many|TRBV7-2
TGTGCCAGCAGCCCACAGCGGGGGGGCCAGGGGAATGAGCAGTTCTTC
CASSPQRGGQGNEQFF
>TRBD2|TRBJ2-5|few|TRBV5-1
TGCGCCACCAAAGGACTAGCGGTTCAAGAGACCCAGTACTTC
CATKGLAVQETQYF
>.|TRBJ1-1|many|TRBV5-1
TGCGCCAGCAGCCGAACGGGGGGGAACACTGAAGCTTTCTTT
CASSRTGGNTEAFF
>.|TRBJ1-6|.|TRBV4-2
TGTGCCAGCAGCCAACCGGACACCTCCCCCCTCCACTTT
CASSQPDTSPLHF
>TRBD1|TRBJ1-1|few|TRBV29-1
TGCAGCGGGACGACAGGGGCGGCTGAAGCTTTCTTT
CSGTTGAAEAFF
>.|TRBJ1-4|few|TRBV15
TGTGCCACCAGCAGAGATGATGAAAAACTGTTTTTT
CATSRDDEKLFF
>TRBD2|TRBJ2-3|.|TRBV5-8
TGTGCCAGCAGCTTGGGCGGGTCTAGCGGTGGATCGGATACGCAGTATTTT
CASSLGGSSGGSDTQYF
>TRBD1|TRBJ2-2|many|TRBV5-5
TGTGCCAGCAGCTTGTTAGCAGGGGGCGCGTCCACCGGGGAGCTGTTTTTT
CASSLLAGGASTGELFF
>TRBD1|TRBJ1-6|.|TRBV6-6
TGTGCCAGCAGCTCTCCGGGACAGGGGGTTTCACCCCTCCACTTT
CASSSPGQGVSPLHF
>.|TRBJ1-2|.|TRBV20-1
TGCAGTGCCCTAAAGAAAGACGGAACTCCTAACTATGGCTACACCTTC
CSALKKDGTPNYGYTF
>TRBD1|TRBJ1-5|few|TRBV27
TGTGCCAGCAGTACCGGGACAGGGATCCAGCCCCAGCATTTT
CASSTGTGIQPQHF
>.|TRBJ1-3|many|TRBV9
TGTGCCAGCAGCGCTTCAGGGTTCAACACCATATATTTT
CASSASGFNTIYF
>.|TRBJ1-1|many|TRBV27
TGTGCCAGCAGTTTATCGGGGATGAACACTGAAGCTTTCTTT
CASSLSGMNTEAFF
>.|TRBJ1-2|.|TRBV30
TGTGCCTGGAGCGCCCTCGGGGCGGGTGGCTACACCTTC
CAWSALGAGGYTF
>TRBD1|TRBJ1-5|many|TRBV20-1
TGCAGTGCGACCACAGGGGGTCCCAATCAGCCCCAGCATTTT
CSATTGGPNQPQHF
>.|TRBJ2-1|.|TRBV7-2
TGTGCCAGCAGCTTAGACACGGTGTCCCTCTCCTACAATGAGCAGTTCTTC
CASSLDTVSLSYNEQFF
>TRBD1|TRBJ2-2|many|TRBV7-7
TGTGCCAGCAGCTTAAAGACAGGGGTGACCGGGGAGCTGTTTTTT
CASSLKTGVTGELFF
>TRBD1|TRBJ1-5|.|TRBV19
TGTGCCAGTCTCCGGGACAGAAATAGCAATCAGCCCCAGCATTTT
CASLRDRNSNQPQHF
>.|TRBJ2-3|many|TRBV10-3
TGTGCCATCAATTCCGGCACTAGTGCAGATACGCAGTATTTT
CAINSGTSADTQYF
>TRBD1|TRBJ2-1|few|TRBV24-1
TGTGCCACCAATACATTAACAGGGGATCCGGATGAGCAGTTCTTC
CATNTLTGDPDEQFF
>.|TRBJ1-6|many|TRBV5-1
TGCGCCAGCAGCTTGAGGGGGACGACCCGGACTGATAATTCACCCCTCCACTTT
CASSLRGTTRTDNSPLHF
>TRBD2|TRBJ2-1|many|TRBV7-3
TGTGCCAGCAGCTTCCGACTAGCGGGAAACAATGAGCAGTTCTTC
CASSFRLAGNNEQFF
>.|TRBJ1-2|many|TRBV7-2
TGTGCCAGCAGCTTAGAGAGGGCTAACTATGGCTACACCTTC
CASSLERANYGYTF
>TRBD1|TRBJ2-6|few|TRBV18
TGTGCCAGCTCACCACGGACAGGAAGCTCTGGGGCCAACGTCCTGACTTTC
CASSPRTGSSGANVLTF
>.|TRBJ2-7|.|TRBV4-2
TGTGCCAGCAGCCACACCCGGGACTCGACCTACGAGCAGTACTTC
CASSHTRDSTYEQYF
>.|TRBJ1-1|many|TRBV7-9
TGTGCCAGCAGCTTAGATCCTGGGACTGAAGCTTTCTTT
CASSLDPGTEAFF
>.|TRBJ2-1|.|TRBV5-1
TGCGCCAGCAGCTTTAACCTAGAGCAGTTCTTC
CASSFNLEQFF
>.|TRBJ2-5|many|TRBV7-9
TGTGCCAGCAGTCCTAGCGCGGAGACCCAGTACTTC
CASSPSAETQYF
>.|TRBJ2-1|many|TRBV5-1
TGCGCCAGCAGCTTGGACAGGGACGAGCAGTTCTTC
CASSLDRDEQFF
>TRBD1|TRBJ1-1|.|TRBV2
TGTGCCAGCAACCCAGGGCAGGGGGCGACTGAAGCTTTCTTT
CASNPGQGATEAFF
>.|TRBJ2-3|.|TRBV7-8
TGTGCCAGCAGCACCAGGGGTTCGGTAGATACGCAGTATTTT
CASSTRGSVDTQYF
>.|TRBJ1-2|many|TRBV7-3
TGTGCCAGCAGCTCGACCCCGGGACATCTTAACTATGGCTACACCTTC
CASSSTPGHLNYGYTF
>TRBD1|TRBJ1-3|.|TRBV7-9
TGTGCCAGCAGCGGTGGACAGGGCTCTGGAAACACCATATATTTT
CASSGGQGSGNTIYF
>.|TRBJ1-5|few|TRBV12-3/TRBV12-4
TGTGCCAGCAGTTTAGGGGGGGCTAGTCAGCCCCAGCATTTT
CASSLGGASQPQHF
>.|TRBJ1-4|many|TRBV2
TGTGCCAGCAGTACTTTCATCGCTGAAAAACTGTTTTTT
CASSTFIAEKLFF